This TCR beta chain was captured by sequencing in a study of CD8 T cells in ankylosing spondylitis. Regarding the study as a whole: In the blood and synovial fluid of reactive arthritis, some motif variants had been previously reported. Significant enrichment of disease-linked clones was reportedly seen in matched ankylosing spondylitis synovial fluid. A CD8+ phenotype characterized the disease-linked clones, which were relatively rare in peripheral blood. A TCR beta motif of 7 or 8 highly homologous variants appeared characteristic of ankylosing spondylitis blood.

The CDR3 runs to 15 residues. Trimming took 3 bases from V and 0 from J, leaving 10 bases between them. CDR1 SNHLY and CDR2 FYNNEI come from the germline V gene. A few counts support this clonotype. Its antigen is undetermined. It was by quantitative 5'-RACE with molecular barcodes that TCR beta libraries were made. Each CDR3 protein gets one entry after TCRdb re-called the 5' RACE reads with MiXCR. The table records around 450,000 distinct CDR3 sequences, about 24% of them present only once. The sequence came from a male donor with ankylosing spondylitis. Sequencing was done on a sample of blood, either unsorted or a sorted T cell fraction (not recorded which). The V call is TRBV2, the J call TRBJ2-3; weak D call: TRBD1 (6 bases). The CDR3 DNA follows: TGTGCCAGCAGTGATTTCCAGGGGAGCACAGATACGCAGTATTTT. Amino acid sequence: CASSDFQGSTDTQYF. The full variable domain, completed using reference TRBV2 and TRBJ2-3, is EPEVTQTPSHQVTQMGQEVILRCVPISNHLYFYWYRQILGQKVEFLVSFYNNEISEKSEIFDDQFSVERPDGSNFTLKIRSTKLEDSAMYFCASSDFQGSTDTQYFGPGTRLTVL.